One and the same sample provided the 19 T cell receptor beta chains below, sequenced in a study of chemoradiotherapy in HPV16-positive cancers. Libraries were prepared by immunoSEQ multiplex PCR; TCRdb keeps only in-frame clonotypes and omits some of them. The top ten hold around 3.4% of the sample, which has approximately 16,000 clones, 80% to 90% seen once. Sequencing was performed on blood, taken from a patient who underwent chemoradiotherapy. All receptors derive from a human donor with HPV-associated anogenital cancer.

The chain uses TRBV2 and TRBJ2-1; D not certain. This CDR3 region has 12 residues. Trimming left V 0 bases short and J 9 bases short, with 6 bases between. Germline V gene sequence: CDR1 SNHLY, CDR2 FYNNEI. In DNA, the CDR3 is TGTGCCAGCAGTGAAGCGGGTAGTGAGCAGTTCTTC. Residues: CASSEAGSEQFF.

CDR3 region: CAISEGQGDTGELFF. CDR3 DNA: TGTGCCATCAGTGAGGGGCAGGGGGACACCGGGGAGCTGTTTTTT. The chain uses TRBV10-3 and TRBJ2-2, with 7 positions matching TRBD1. Trimming took 2 bases from V and 3 from J; bases not matched to a gene: 3. Per the germline V gene, CDR1 is ENHRY and CDR2 is SYGVKD. The CDR3 runs 15 residues.

This clone has a handful of counts. The J gene is TRBJ1-5, the V gene TRBV28; no reliable D call. CDR1 is MDHEN, CDR2 SYDVKM, per germline. The CDR3 runs to 16 residues. With 4 bases removed from V and 2 bases from J, the gap between germline ends came to 15 bases. CDR3 residues: CASSSISKTGNQPQHF. CDR3 nucleotides: TGTGCCAGCAGTTCTATCAGCAAGACTGGCAATCAGCCCCAGCATTTT. Full variable domain (remainder filled in from reference TRBV28 and TRBJ1-5): DVKVTQSSRYLVKRTGEKVFLECVQDMDHENMFWYRQDPGLGLRLIYFSYDVKMKEKGDIPEGYSVSREKKERFSLILESASTNQTSMYLCASSSISKTGNQPQHFGDGTRLSIL.

This chain links TRBV5-1 with TRBJ2-7; TRBD2 matches at 8 bases. There are 14 residues in the CDR3. Germline V gene sequence: CDR1 SGHRS, CDR2 YFSETQ. After removal of 7 bases from V and 2 bases from J, the junction contained 8 bases not matched to a gene. The DNA for the CDR3 is TGCGCCAGCCGGGGGGGACGCGTACCCTACGAGCAGTACTTC. This gives the protein CASRGGRVPYEQYF.

The rearrangement uses TRBV6-1 and TRBJ1-6; 8 bases are a match to TRBD1. Germline V CDR1 and CDR2: MNHNS, SASEGT. The trim removed 5 bases at V and 6 bases at J, leaving 3 bases unmatched. This CDR3 contains 14 residues. The CDR3 loop is CASSSDRGNSPLHF. The CDR3 DNA reads as TGTGCCAGCAGTTCTGACAGGGGTAATTCACCCCTCCACTTT.

CDR3 region: CASSLDTSGRGEAFF. The CDR3 DNA is TGTGCCAGCAGCCTGGATACGTCTGGGCGGGGAGAAGCTTTCTTT. The chain is built from TRBV6-4 and TRBJ1-1; D gene uncertain. Germline V gives CDR1 MRHNA, CDR2 SNTAGT. The CDR3 sequence is 15 residues long. Trimming removed 6 bases from V and 8 bases from J, with 22 bases in between.

The chain links TRBV5-1 to TRBJ2-3; D remains ambiguous. Germline CDR1 SGHRS, CDR2 YFSETQ. The ends were cut back, 4 bases at V and 0 bases at J, with 12 bases in the middle. The CDR3 covers 15 residues. The CDR3 region is CASSPQQTSTDTQYF. The DNA of the CDR3 is TGCGCCAGCAGCCCGCAGCAGACGAGCACAGATACGCAGTATTTT.

J is TRBJ1-2 and V is TRBV5-1; 10 bases align to TRBD1. Losses at the gene ends were 3 bases for V and 2 bases for J; bases not matched to a gene: 1. The CDR3 contains 14 residues. CDR1 SGHRS and CDR2 YFSETQ come from the germline V gene. In DNA form, the CDR3 reads TGCGCCAGCAGCTGGGGACAGGGGAACTATGGCTACACCTTC. It specifies CASSWGQGNYGYTF. Combining the CDR3 with reference TRBV5-1 and TRBJ1-2 gives the whole variable domain KAGVTQTPRYLIKTRGQQVTLSCSPISGHRSVSWYQQTPGQGLQFLFEYFSETQRNKGNFPGRFSGRQFSNSRSEMNVSTLELGDSALYLCASSWGQGNYGYTFGSGTRLTVV.

The rearrangement uses TRBV27 and TRBJ2-7, with D uncertain. Germline assignment: CDR1 MNHEY and CDR2 SMNVEV (reference sequence). Trimming pared 2 bases from V and 1 base from J, leaving 9 bases between. The CDR3 totals 14 residues. This CDR3 is CASSLHRYSYEQYF. CDR3 DNA: TGTGCCAGCAGTTTACACCGATATTCCTACGAGCAGTACTTC.

The J gene is TRBJ2-3, the V gene TRBV5-1; 7 bases match TRBD2. Germline CDR1 is SGHRS and CDR2 is YFSETQ. There are 15 residues in the CDR3. J was trimmed by 3 bases and V by 0 bases; bases with no gene match: 4. The CDR3 nucleotides are TGCGCCAGCAGCTTGGATGGCGGGGGAACAGATACGCAGTATTTT. This encodes CASSLDGGGTDTQYF.

The genes are TRBV7-9 and TRBJ2-1; D may be TRBD2 (6 bases). This CDR3 contains 13 residues. Trimming removed 4 bases at V and 10 bases at J, with 14 bases between. Per germline, CDR1 SEHNR and CDR2 FQNEAQ (reference sequence). This CDR3 reads CASSSRLVGEQFF. Written as DNA, the CDR3 is TGTGCCAGCAGCTCTAGACTAGTCGGAGAGCAGTTCTTC.

The chain carries TRBV11-1 and TRBJ2-5, with D possibly TRBD2 on 6 matching bases. CDR1 and CDR2 from the germline V gene are SGHAT and FQDESV (reference sequence). The CDR3 runs to 14 residues. Deletions cut 0 bases from V and 5 bases from J, with 10 bases between. This chain's CDR3 is CASSLAAGRETQYF. CDR3 DNA sequence: TGTGCCAGCAGCTTAGCGGCAGGGAGGGAGACCCAGTACTTC.

The V gene is TRBV28, the J gene TRBJ1-1, with 8 bases fitting TRBD1. Germline trimming cut 4 bases from V and 1 base from J; bases unmatched to any gene: 2. This CDR3 is 14 amino acids long. The germline V gene encodes CDR1 MDHEN and CDR2 SYDVKM. The CDR3 nucleotides read TGTGCCAGCAGTTCCGGGACAGGGAACACTGAAGCTTTCTTT. Translating it yields CASSSGTGNTEAFF. The variable domain in full, completed from reference TRBV28 and TRBJ1-1, reads DVKVTQSSRYLVKRTGEKVFLECVQDMDHENMFWYRQDPGLGLRLIYFSYDVKMKEKGDIPEGYSVSREKKERFSLILESASTNQTSMYLCASSSGTGNTEAFFGQGTRLTVV.

The chain links TRBV5-8 to TRBJ2-6; 8 positions match TRBD2. CDR3 length equals 16 residues. The trim removed 5 bases at V and 0 bases at J, leaving 4 bases unmatched. Germline assignment: CDR1 SGHTS and CDR2 YDEGEE. The CDR3 DNA reads TGTGCCAGCAGTCGGGAGGGTATCTCTGGGGCCAACGTCCTGACTTTC. Translated: CASSREGISGANVLTF.

The rearrangement links TRBV6-1 to TRBJ2-7; D uncertain. The V gene lost 1 base and the J gene lost 2 bases, with 6 bases spanning the gap. Per the germline V gene, CDR1 is MNHNS and CDR2 is SASEGT. The CDR3 contains 13 residues. The chain's CDR3 is CASSEVRPYEQYF. The CDR3, as DNA: TGTGCCAGCAGTGAAGTCAGACCCTACGAGCAGTACTTC.

The chain employs TRBV19 and TRBJ1-4; possible D gene TRBD1, 5 bases. There are 15 residues in the CDR3. Per the germline V gene, CDR1 is LNHDA and CDR2 is SQIVND (reference sequence). V lost 5 bases, J lost 1 base, and 11 bases lay in between. The CDR3 loop is CASSPRDGTNEKLFF. The CDR3 bases are TGTGCCAGTAGTCCACGGGACGGAACTAATGAAAAACTGTTTTTT.

The chain carries TRBV5-8 and TRBJ2-7, with D perhaps being TRBD1 or TRBD2 (7 bases each). CDR1 is SGHTS, CDR2 YDEGEE, per germline. V lost 0 bases and J 2 bases, leaving 12 bases between the germline ends. The CDR3 contains 15 residues. CDR3: CASSLGQGLTYEQYF. As DNA, the CDR3 is TGTGCCAGCAGCTTGGGACAGGGACTAACCTACGAGCAGTACTTC.

J is TRBJ1-1 and V is TRBV4-1, with D uncertain. Trimming shortened V by 1 base and J by 3 bases, and 12 bases separated the two germline ends. Germline CDR1 MGHRA, CDR2 YSYEKL. This CDR3 is 15 amino acids long. CDR3 protein: CASSQGGFGDTEAFF. As DNA, the CDR3 is TGCGCCAGCAGCCAAGGAGGGTTTGGGGACACTGAAGCTTTCTTT.

The table lists this clone with a count of one. The chain carries TRBV18 and TRBJ2-7; D is possibly TRBD2 (5 bases). Germline values: CDR1 KGHSH, CDR2 LQKENI. The ends were cut back, 6 bases at V and 3 bases at J, with 18 bases in the middle. CDR3 length equals 15 residues. The DNA for the CDR3 is TGTGCCAGCTCTCTCCCCTCCGCGGGTGACTACGAGCAGTACTTC. Its protein product is CASSLPSAGDYEQYF.